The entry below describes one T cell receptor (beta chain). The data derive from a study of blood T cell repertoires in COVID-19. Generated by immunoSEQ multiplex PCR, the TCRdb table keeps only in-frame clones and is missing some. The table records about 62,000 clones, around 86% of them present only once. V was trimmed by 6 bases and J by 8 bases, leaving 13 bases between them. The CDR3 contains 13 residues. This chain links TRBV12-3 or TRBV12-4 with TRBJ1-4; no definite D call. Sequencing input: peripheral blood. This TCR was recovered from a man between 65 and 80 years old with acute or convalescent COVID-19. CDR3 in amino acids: CASSGSKREKLFF. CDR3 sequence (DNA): TGTGCCAGCAGCGGGAGTAAGCGGGAAAAACTGTTTTTT.